This entry is about one TCR beta chain. The data are from a study of blood T cell repertoires in COVID-19. Overall study context: Sample material is recorded as cDNA or gDNA derived from T cells, B-cell-depleted T cells, or PBMCs.

Sequencing was performed with immunoSEQ multiplex PCR; in TCRdb, only in-frame clones are kept and a portion is missing. The sample contains fewer than 400,000 clones, roughly 86% of which appear only once. Individuals aged about 18 to 89 years were recruited from about two dozen US areas. Participant-reported clinical history was the basis for cohort assignment. The CDR3 loop spans 14 amino acids. Germline CDR1 is LNHDA and CDR2 is SQIVND (reference sequence). The J segment lost 2 bases and the V segment lost 8 bases, leaving 8 bases of the junction unmatched. The sequence derives from a woman aged 18-30 years who had recovered from COVID-19. The material sequenced was PBMCs or T cells enriched from blood (not recorded which). J is TRBJ2-7 and V is TRBV19; TRBD2 matches at 8 bases. CDR3: CASSLTSGAYEQYF. As DNA, the CDR3 is TGTGCCAGTTCTCTTACTAGCGGAGCCTACGAGCAGTACTTC. Combining the CDR3 with reference TRBV19 and TRBJ2-7 gives the whole variable domain DGGITQSPKYLFRKEGQNVTLSCEQNLNHDAMYWYRQDPGQGLRLIYYSQIVNDFQKGDIAEGYSVSREKKESFPLTVTSAQKNPTAFYLCASSLTSGAYEQYFGPGTRLTVT.